This T cell receptor (beta chain) was sequenced during a study of T cells after yellow fever vaccination. Using its own MiXCR run on the 5' RACE reads, TCRdb lists one record per CDR3 protein. The data show hundreds of thousands of distinct CDR3 sequences, 9.5% to 15% seen once. This clonotype has ten or more counts. Germline V CDR1 and CDR2: SGHVS, FNYEAQ. Between the trimmed V and J ends, which lost 0 bases and 8 bases, there was a span of 10 bases. This CDR3 is built from 13 residues. This sequence originates from a young man who received the YFV17D yellow fever vaccine. The chain carries TRBV7-6 and TRBJ1-1; no clear D. The specimen comprised CD4+ T cells sorted from PBMCs, sampled 15 days after the yellow fever booster vaccination. CDR3: CASSLALTGEAFF. Written as DNA, the CDR3 is TGTGCCAGCAGCTTAGCGTTGACGGGGGAAGCTTTCTTT.